The subject of this entry is one T cell receptor beta chain. Its target is not known. This record comes from a study of PD-L1 blockade in urothelial cancer. Overall study: Patients commenced atezolizumab at some point between 2014 and 2015, and it was given at 1,200 mg intravenously every 3 weeks. Males with bladder-origin urothelial cancer constituted about 90% of the 29 patients. After treatment start, blood was analyzed at 3 weeks (second dose) and at 6 weeks.

V gave up 0 bases and J gave up 2 bases; unmatched junction bases: 2. The CDR3 sequence is 15 residues long. Germline CDR1 and CDR2: SGHRS and YFSETQ. Notes on the study in general: Below-median pretreatment blood TCR clonality predicted better survival.

Time point indicated: pretreatment peripheral blood. Using immunoSEQ multiplex PCR, the repertoire was profiled, and TCRdb retains in-frame clones only, with some absent. The sample has 60,000 to 65,000 clones; about four fifths are singletons. Specimen: PBMCs, collected around atezolizumab (anti-PD-L1) treatment. The receptor was isolated from a man aged 70 or older with urothelial cancer. The genes are TRBV5-1 and TRBJ1-2, with 9 bases lining up with TRBD1. The CDR3 here is CASSLDTGGNYGYTF. CDR3 nucleotides: TGCGCCAGCAGCTTGGACACAGGGGGCAACTATGGCTACACCTTC.